This T cell receptor (beta chain) was obtained from a study of blood T cell repertoires in COVID-19. Study information: Sources were T cells, B-cell-depleted T cells, or PBMCs; the material itself was cDNA or gDNA.

Seattle cases were enrolled at active infection and followed longitudinally. With 6 bases removed from V and 5 bases from J, the gap between germline ends came to 13 bases. The CDR3 consists of 13 residues. The germline V gene encodes CDR1 MNHEY and CDR2 SMNVEV (reference sequence). Assay: immunoSEQ multiplex PCR; the TCRdb copy retains only in-frame clones and omits some. This sample has around 210,000 clones, with over 75% found just once. The chain links TRBV27 to TRBJ2-5, with no clear D. What was sequenced was peripheral blood. This receptor was identified in a man aged 50 to 60 with COVID-19, enrolled during active disease. CDR3 in DNA: TGTGCCAGCAGCTCAGGCTTGGTGGAGACCCAGTACTTC. Encoded protein: CASSSGLVETQYF.